This T cell receptor (beta chain) originates from a study of blood T cell repertoires in COVID-19. Background on the study: Acute and convalescent COVID-19 specimens originated in the United States, Italy and Spain. Sources were T cells, B-cell-depleted T cells, or PBMCs; the material itself was cDNA or gDNA.

CDR1 is SGHNT and CDR2 is YYREEE in the germline V gene (reference sequence). V lost 0 bases and J 0 bases, leaving 9 bases between the germline ends. The CDR3 has 15 amino acids. Original analysis: Reference gene primer amplification gave nucleated cell count estimates. Clones were read by immunoSEQ multiplex PCR, and TCRdb kept only the in-frame ones, dropping some. The DNA gave D and trimming, while V, J and clone size come from that table. The sample comprises about 260,000 clones, more than 75% of which are singletons, and around 9% rests with the top ten. The sample comprised peripheral blood. The chain joins TRBV5-4 to TRBJ2-5, with a possible D match to TRBD2 (5 bases). The sequence derives from a man between 40 and 49 years old with active or convalescent COVID-19. The CDR3 spells CASSLVFGDQETQYF. The DNA of the CDR3 is TGTGCCAGCAGCTTGGTATTCGGGGACCAAGAGACCCAGTACTTC.